One T cell receptor (beta chain) is described in this entry. Because the CDR3 is missing its conserved closing phenylalanine or tryptophan, this is likely a read error. Because the CDR3's place on the DNA is in doubt, the DNA is left out and the CDR3 is given as listed by TCRdb. This specimen belongs to a study of blood T cell repertoires in COVID-19. TCRdb keeps only in-frame clones here, not all; method: immunoSEQ multiplex PCR. The data show a few hundred thousand clones, more than 80% seen once. CDR1 is SGHDT and CDR2 is YYEEEE in the germline V gene. The CDR3 spans 15 amino acids, including both terminal residues.

The sequencing sample was made of peripheral blood. V usage is TRBV5-6 and J usage is TRBJ2-3; TRBD2, the table's D call, lacks a check against the DNA. The TCR sequence derives from a woman aged 25 to 39 with COVID-19, enrolled during active disease. The CDR3 loop reads CASSLGSGGLAGPRL.